Below are 19 T cell receptor beta chains sequenced from a single sample in a study of T cell responses to AZD1222 COVID-19 vaccine. The table came from immunoSEQ multiplex PCR; TCRdb's copy has only in-frame clones and leaves some out. The sample lists 150,000 to 200,000 clones, 94% seen once, with 0.64% in the top ten. Sequencing used peripheral blood, obtained on day 0 of AZD1222 vaccination. The receptors stem from an adult in good health.

The chain uses TRBV29-1 and TRBJ1-2; weak D call: TRBD1 (5 bases). Trimming shortened V by 3 bases and J by 6 bases, and 14 bases separated the two germline ends. The CDR3 has 13 residues. Germline V gene lookup returns CDR1 SQVTM and CDR2 ANQGSEA. CDR3: CSVDRGQGDGYTF. CDR3 sequence (DNA): TGCAGCGTTGATAGAGGTCAGGGAGATGGCTACACCTTC.

This chain uses TRBV9 with TRBJ2-2; weak D call: TRBD1 (6 bases). The CDR3 runs to 15 residues. Per germline, CDR1 SGDLS and CDR2 YYNGEE. V was cut by 4 bases and J by 3 bases, with 13 bases left in between. The CDR3 region is CASSRSRGYTGELFF. Here the CDR3 DNA reads TGTGCCAGCAGCCGGTCCAGGGGCTACACCGGGGAGCTGTTTTTT.

This rearrangement joins TRBV10-1 to TRBJ2-1; D gene unclear. CDR1 and CDR2 (germline): WNHNN, SYGVQD (reference sequence). The CDR3 covers 15 residues. Trimming left V 2 bases short and J 0 bases short, with 8 bases between. CDR3 loop: CASSETLSSYNEQFF. The CDR3 nucleotides read TGCGCCAGCAGTGAGACTTTGAGCTCCTACAATGAGCAGTTCTTC.

This clone was observed a single time. The chain uses TRBV29-1 and TRBJ1-1; D may be TRBD1 (6 bases). The CDR3 sequence is 15 residues long. The germline gives CDR1 SQVTM, CDR2 ANQGSEA. The V and J ends lost 4 bases and 6 bases respectively, with 21 bases between them. CDR3 DNA sequence: TGCAGCGTTGTCCCCGGACAGTTAAATTCGGCTGAAGCTTTCTTT. It yields the protein CSVVPGQLNSAEAFF.

The chain employs TRBV7-2 and TRBJ2-2; D call uncertain. Germline V lookup: CDR1 SGHTA, CDR2 FQGNSA. Trimming removed 1 base at V and 6 bases at J, with 9 bases between. The CDR3 contains 14 residues. CDR3 loop: CASSLGVGAGELFF. In DNA, the CDR3 is TGTGCCAGCAGCTTAGGAGTGGGTGCCGGGGAGCTGTTTTTT.

This clone was recorded only once. The gene calls are TRBV19 and TRBJ1-5; D possibly corresponds to TRBD1 (5 bases). This CDR3 spans 14 amino acids. CDR1 is LNHDA and CDR2 is SQIVND in the germline V gene (reference sequence). Deletions cut 7 bases from V and 0 bases from J, with 10 bases between. Here the CDR3 reads CASTTRGSNQPQHF. In nucleotides, the CDR3 is TGTGCCAGTACCACAAGGGGTAGCAATCAGCCCCAGCATTTT.

The gene calls are TRBV27 and TRBJ2-3; tentatively, D is TRBD1 (5 bases). Looked up from germline, CDR1 is MNHEY and CDR2 is SMNVEV (reference sequence). Trimming cost V 4 bases and J 0 bases, with 17 bases left between them. This CDR3 has 17 residues. The CDR3 is CASSSYQGRPSTDTQYF. CDR3 in DNA: TGTGCCAGCAGTTCCTACCAGGGCCGGCCTAGCACAGATACGCAGTATTTT.

The rearrangement uses TRBV19 and TRBJ2-7; 10 positions agree with TRBD2. CDR3 length: 13 residues. The germline V gene encodes CDR1 LNHDA and CDR2 SQIVND (reference sequence). V lost 4 bases, J lost 4 bases, and 1 base stayed unmatched. CDR3 loop: CASSKREGYEQYF. The CDR3, as DNA: TGTGCCAGTAGTAAGCGGGAGGGGTACGAGCAGTACTTC.

The chain is built from TRBV29-1 and TRBJ1-2, with 8 bases lining up with TRBD1. The germline gives CDR1 SQVTM, CDR2 ANQGSEA. V trimming: 5 bases; J trimming: 5 bases; junction bases outside the gene matches: 10. This CDR3 is built from 14 residues. The CDR3 region is CSVNRGQAGYGYTF. The CDR3 DNA sequence: TGCAGCGTTAATCGGGGACAGGCCGGGTATGGCTACACCTTC.

The chain links TRBV27 to TRBJ2-3; 7 bases align to TRBD2. Unmatched junction bases numbered 8, after V lost 4 bases and J lost 4 bases. Germline-derived CDR1 and CDR2 are MNHEY and SMNVEV (reference sequence). The CDR3 length is 15 residues. The CDR3 nucleotides read TGTGCCAGCAGTTCCCCATCTAGCGGATCAGATACGCAGTATTTT. It specifies CASSSPSSGSDTQYF.

The chain combines TRBV5-1 with TRBJ1-2; the D gene is possibly TRBD1 (6 bases). V shed 0 bases and J shed 5 bases, with 17 bases lying between them. The CDR3 sequence is 16 residues long. In germline, CDR1 is SGHRS, CDR2 YFSETQ. CDR3 nucleotides: TGCGCCAGCAGCTTGGCGGGCAGGGGAGAGGGTTATGGCTACACCTTC. This gives the protein CASSLAGRGEGYGYTF.

J is TRBJ2-7 and V is TRBV4-1; 8 nucleotides match TRBD2. From germline, CDR1 is MGHRA and CDR2 YSYEKL. J gave up 3 bases and V 2 bases, and 18 bases lay outside the gene matches. The CDR3 has 19 residues. The CDR3 here is CASSQRQRSGVQFDYEQYF. In DNA form, the CDR3 reads TGCGCCAGCAGCCAAAGGCAACGTAGCGGGGTGCAGTTTGACTACGAGCAGTACTTC.

The V call is TRBV6-6, the J call TRBJ2-6; D uncertain. The V end lost 8 bases, the J end lost 5 bases, and 4 bases lay between the germline ends. The CDR3 runs to 11 residues. Germline values: CDR1 MNHNY, CDR2 SVGAGI (reference sequence). The CDR3 sequence: CASLRANVLTF. The CDR3, as DNA: TGTGCCAGCTTGAGGGCCAACGTCCTGACTTTC.

The chain employs TRBV19 and TRBJ1-5; D uncertain. The CDR3 covers 12 residues. The V gene lost 7 bases and the J gene lost 7 bases, with 11 bases spanning the gap. The germline V gene encodes CDR1 LNHDA and CDR2 SQIVND (reference sequence). Here the CDR3 DNA reads TGTGCCAGTACGGCAGGCGGACAGCCCCAGCATTTT. The encoded protein is CASTAGGQPQHF.

This clone was seen only once. This CDR3 is also generated by other DNA sequences in the sample. The J gene is TRBJ1-5, the V gene TRBV5-1; D is perhaps TRBD1 (5 bases). V was cut by 0 bases and J by 1 base, with 8 bases left in between. The CDR3 extends over 15 amino acids. From germline, CDR1 is SGHRS and CDR2 YFSETQ. The CDR3 loop reads CASSLAGGSNQPQHF. In DNA form, the CDR3 reads TGCGCCAGCAGCTTGGCGGGGGGAAGCAATCAGCCCCAGCATTTT. Variable domain in full (rest from reference TRBV5-1 and TRBJ1-5): KAGVTQTPRYLIKTRGQQVTLSCSPISGHRSVSWYQQTPGQGLQFLFEYFSETQRNKGNFPGRFSGRQFSNSRSEMNVSTLELGDSALYLCASSLAGGSNQPQHFGDGTRLSIL.

J is TRBJ2-1 and V is TRBV5-8; 7 nucleotides align to TRBD1. CDR1 is SGHTS, CDR2 YDEGEE, per germline. The CDR3 contains 14 residues. V was pared by 4 bases and J by 7 bases, with 8 bases of the junction left unmatched. CDR3 sequence (DNA): TGTGCCAGCAGCCCTAGGGACAGAAAGAATGAGCAGTTCTTC. Its protein product is CASSPRDRKNEQFF.

This clone was seen a single time. The genes are TRBV24-1 and TRBJ2-1, with 11 bases that match TRBD2. The J segment lost 5 bases and the V segment lost 4 bases, leaving 6 bases of the junction unmatched. The V gene's germline CDR1 is KGHDR and CDR2 SFDVKD. The length of the CDR3 is 16 residues. CDR3 in amino acids: CATSDPGLAGHNEQFF. CDR3 nucleotide sequence: TGTGCCACCAGTGACCCAGGACTAGCGGGCCACAATGAGCAGTTCTTC.

CDR3 loop: CASSQDTPYTQYEQYF. The CDR3 nucleotides read TGCGCCAGCAGCCAAGATACACCTTACACCCAATACGAGCAGTACTTC. J is TRBJ2-7 and V is TRBV4-1; no reliable D call. Germline assignment: CDR1 MGHRA and CDR2 YSYEKL. The CDR3 consists of 16 residues. V lost 0 bases to trimming and J lost 4 bases, with 16 bases between them.

The rearrangement links TRBV7-3 to TRBJ1-2; 7 bases match TRBD1. Germline V CDR1 and CDR2: SGHTA, FQGTGA. V trimming: 4 bases; J trimming: 4 bases; junction bases outside the gene matches: 9. CDR3 length equals 15 residues. CDR3 sequence reads: CASSYSPGGSYGYTF. CDR3 nucleotide sequence: TGTGCCAGCAGCTATTCCCCAGGGGGAAGCTATGGCTACACCTTC.